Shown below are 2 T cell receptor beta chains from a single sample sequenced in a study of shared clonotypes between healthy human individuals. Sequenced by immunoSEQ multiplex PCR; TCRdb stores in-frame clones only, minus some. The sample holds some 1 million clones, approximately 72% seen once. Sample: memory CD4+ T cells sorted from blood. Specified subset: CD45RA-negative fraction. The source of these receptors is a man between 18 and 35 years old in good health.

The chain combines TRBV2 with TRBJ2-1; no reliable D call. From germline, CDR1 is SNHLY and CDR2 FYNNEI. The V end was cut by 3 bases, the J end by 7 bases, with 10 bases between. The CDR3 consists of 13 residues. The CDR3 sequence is CASSDVAGNEQFF. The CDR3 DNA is TGTGCCAGCAGTGATGTAGCCGGAAATGAGCAGTTCTTC. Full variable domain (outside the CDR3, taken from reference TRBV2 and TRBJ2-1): EPEVTQTPSHQVTQMGQEVILRCVPISNHLYFYWYRQILGQKVEFLVSFYNNEISEKSEIFDDQFSVERPDGSNFTLKIRSTKLEDSAMYFCASSDVAGNEQFFGPGTRLTVL.

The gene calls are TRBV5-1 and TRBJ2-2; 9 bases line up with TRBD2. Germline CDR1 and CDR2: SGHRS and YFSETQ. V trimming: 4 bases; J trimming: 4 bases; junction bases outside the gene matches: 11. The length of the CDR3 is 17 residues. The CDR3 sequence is CASSAGLASPPTGELFF. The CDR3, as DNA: TGCGCCAGCAGCGCGGGACTAGCCTCGCCACCCACCGGGGAGCTGTTTTTT. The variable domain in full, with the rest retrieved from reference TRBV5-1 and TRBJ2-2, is KAGVTQTPRYLIKTRGQQVTLSCSPISGHRSVSWYQQTPGQGLQFLFEYFSETQRNKGNFPGRFSGRQFSNSRSEMNVSTLELGDSALYLCASSAGLASPPTGELFFGEGSRLTVL.